The 30 T cell receptor beta chains given below trace back to one sample, sequenced in a study of blood T cell repertoires in COVID-19. Assay: immunoSEQ multiplex PCR; the TCRdb copy retains only in-frame clones and omits some. The sample consists of approximately 320,000 clones, roughly 90% of them appearing once. The specimen was peripheral blood. The origin of the receptors is a woman aged 25 to 39 with COVID-19, enrolled during active disease.

The CDR3, as DNA: TGTGCCAGCAGTTATCGAACCGGACAGGAAGCTTTCTTT. It codes for CASSYRTGQEAFF. The V call is TRBV6-5, the J call TRBJ1-1, with D perhaps matching TRBD1 (6 bases). V gave up 3 bases and J gave up 8 bases, with 13 bases separating them. The germline V gene has CDR1 MNHEY and CDR2 SVGAGI. This CDR3 spans 13 amino acids.

The chain joins TRBV4-2 to TRBJ1-5; 7 bases line up with TRBD1. CDR3 length equals 15 residues. Looked up from germline, CDR1 is LGHNA and CDR2 is YNFKEQ. Unmatched junction bases numbered 3, after V lost 0 bases and J lost 4 bases. This chain's CDR3 is CASSQDRDSNQPQHF. Here the CDR3 DNA reads TGTGCCAGCAGCCAAGACCGGGACAGTAATCAGCCCCAGCATTTT.

The rearrangement links TRBV9 to TRBJ2-7, with D unresolved. The CDR3 is 12 amino acids. CDR1 and CDR2 (germline): SGDLS, YYNGEE. V was clipped by 4 bases and J by 0 bases, with 5 bases between them. Here the CDR3 DNA reads TGTGCCAGCAGCCCCAGCTCCTACGAGCAGTACTTC. Its translation is CASSPSSYEQYF.

The chain is built from TRBV4-1 and TRBJ2-7, with D possibly being TRBD1 (6 bases). Germline V gene data show CDR1 as MGHRA and CDR2 as YSYEKL. The V end lost 0 bases, the J end lost 2 bases, and 17 bases lay between the germline ends. This CDR3 has 17 amino acids. The CDR3 spells CASSQDPSGQGTYEQYF. For the CDR3, the DNA is TGCGCCAGCAGCCAAGATCCGTCCGGCCAGGGGACCTACGAGCAGTACTTC.

The DNA of the CDR3 is TGTGCCAGTAGCGGATTGGACAGGGGGCTTTCTGAAGCTTTCTTT. It yields the protein CASSGLDRGLSEAFF. The rearrangement joins TRBV19 to TRBJ1-1; 11 bases are a match to TRBD1. Germline loops: CDR1 LNHDA, CDR2 SQIVND (reference sequence). After removal of 6 bases from V and 6 bases from J, the junction contained 9 bases not matched to a gene. The CDR3 totals 15 residues. Full variable domain (rest looked up from reference TRBV19 and TRBJ1-1): DGGITQSPKYLFRKEGQNVTLSCEQNLNHDAMYWYRQDPGQGLRLIYYSQIVNDFQKGDIAEGYSVSREKKESFPLTVTSAQKNPTAFYLCASSGLDRGLSEAFFGQGTRLTVV.

The J gene is TRBJ2-7, the V gene TRBV6-1; D is unresolved. This CDR3 has 15 residues. In germline, CDR1 is MNHNS, CDR2 SASEGT. The V and J ends lost 2 bases and 0 bases respectively, with 11 bases between them. The CDR3 spells CASSEPGDLSYEQYF. DNA of the CDR3: TGTGCCAGCAGTGAACCTGGAGATCTCTCCTACGAGCAGTACTTC.

J is TRBJ1-4 and V is TRBV11-2; 7 bases are a match to TRBD1. V was pared by 4 bases and J by 6 bases, with 8 bases of the junction left unmatched. CDR1 and CDR2 (germline): SGHAT, FQNNGV. There are 15 residues in the CDR3. The CDR3 region is CASSSRGQYYEKLFF. The CDR3 DNA follows: TGTGCCAGCAGCTCGCGGGGACAGTACTATGAAAAACTGTTTTTT.

This chain joins TRBV5-8 and TRBJ2-3, with 12 bases matching TRBD1. The CDR3 runs 16 residues. In germline, CDR1 is SGHTS, CDR2 YDEGEE. V lost 4 bases, J lost 5 bases, and 8 bases stayed unmatched. The CDR3 DNA is TGTGCCAGCAGCCCTGGGACAGGGGGCGCGGGAGATACGCAGTATTTT. Its protein product is CASSPGTGGAGDTQYF.

The rearrangement links TRBV11-2 to TRBJ2-5; 9 bases map to TRBD1. J gave up 4 bases and V 5 bases, and 8 bases lay outside the gene matches. The CDR3 is 15 residues long. Germline V gene data show CDR1 as SGHAT and CDR2 as FQNNGV. CDR3 amino acids: CASSVDRGSGETQYF. CDR3 DNA: TGTGCCAGCAGCGTCGACAGGGGGTCTGGAGAGACCCAGTACTTC.

The CDR3 is CASSLRGNTQYF. CDR3 DNA: TGTGCCAGCAGCTTGAGAGGGAATACGCAGTATTTT. The J gene is TRBJ2-3, the V gene TRBV13; TRBD2 is a possible D gene (5 bases). Looked up from germline, CDR1 is PRHDT and CDR2 is FYEKMQ (reference sequence). This CDR3 is 12 amino acids long. The ends were cut back, 3 bases at V and 7 bases at J, with 8 bases in the middle.

The chain carries TRBV27 and TRBJ1-1; D uncertain. The length of the CDR3 is 13 residues. Deletions cut 6 bases from V and 6 bases from J, with 14 bases between. Germline CDR1 and CDR2: MNHEY and SMNVEV (reference sequence). The CDR3 is CASSFAGSAEAFF. CDR3 nucleotide sequence: TGTGCCAGCAGCTTTGCCGGGAGCGCTGAAGCTTTCTTT.

The chain carries TRBV5-1 and TRBJ2-1, with D perhaps matching TRBD1 (6 bases). The germline V and J ends were trimmed by 2 bases and 3 bases, with 12 bases remaining between them. The length of the CDR3 is 15 residues. Per germline, CDR1 SGHRS and CDR2 YFSETQ. The CDR3 loop is CASSLQGSFYNEQFF. The CDR3 nucleotides are TGCGCCAGCAGCTTACAGGGTAGTTTCTACAATGAGCAGTTCTTC. Based on the CDR3 plus reference TRBV5-1 and TRBJ2-1, the full variable domain is KAGVTQTPRYLIKTRGQQVTLSCSPISGHRSVSWYQQTPGQGLQFLFEYFSETQRNKGNFPGRFSGRQFSNSRSEMNVSTLELGDSALYLCASSLQGSFYNEQFFGPGTRLTVL.

J is TRBJ1-3 and V is TRBV6-1; the match to TRBD1 covers 10 bases. Germline-derived CDR1 and CDR2 are MNHNS and SASEGT. CDR3 size: 17 residues. Unmatched junction bases numbered 5, after V lost 2 bases and J lost 1 base. The CDR3 sequence is CASSEPTGGFSGNTIYF. The CDR3 DNA is TGTGCCAGCAGTGAACCGACAGGGGGCTTTTCTGGAAACACCATATATTTT.

The rearrangement links TRBV27 to TRBJ1-6; 7 bases map to TRBD1. The V gene's germline CDR1 is MNHEY and CDR2 SMNVEV (reference sequence). With 2 bases clipped from V and 9 bases from J, the junction kept 4 bases outside the gene matches. The CDR3 runs 14 residues. The CDR3 spells CASSLRTGGSPLHF. The CDR3 nucleotides read TGTGCCAGCAGTTTAAGGACAGGAGGTTCACCCCTCCACTTT.

This clone has just a few counts. The chain joins TRBV5-5 to TRBJ1-1; D is unclear. Germline V gene lookup returns CDR1 SGHKS and CDR2 YYEKEE (reference sequence). The CDR3 runs 13 residues. The ends were cut back, 0 bases at V and 6 bases at J, with 9 bases in the middle. The CDR3 sequence is CASSLAGLPEAFF. As DNA, the CDR3 is TGTGCCAGCAGCTTGGCGGGATTACCTGAAGCTTTCTTT.

The chain carries TRBV4-2 and TRBJ1-6; D is unresolved. CDR3 size: 16 residues. V was shortened by 2 bases and J by 8 bases, with 16 bases between the two germline ends. The V gene's germline CDR1 is LGHNA and CDR2 YNFKEQ. The CDR3 loop is CASSQSVGRPDSPLHF. The CDR3 region has the DNA TGTGCCAGCAGCCAATCGGTGGGCCGCCCTGATTCACCCCTCCACTTT.

The V call is TRBV9, the J call TRBJ1-1; maybe TRBD1 (5 bases). Per germline, CDR1 SGDLS and CDR2 YYNGEE. Trimming took off 2 bases at V and 4 bases at J, with 18 bases between the two ends. The CDR3 runs to 16 residues. Written as DNA, the CDR3 is TGTGCCAGCAGCGTGCCTAGGACATTCCCCACCACTGAAGCTTTCTTT. This codes for CASSVPRTFPTTEAFF.

The V gene is TRBV7-2, the J gene TRBJ1-2; D unresolved. Trimming took 2 bases from V and 4 from J, leaving 11 bases between them. The CDR3 has 14 residues. Germline V gene data show CDR1 as SGHTA and CDR2 as FQGNSA. The CDR3 DNA follows: TGTGCCAGCAGCTTACGGGTCAGAGTCTATGGCTACACCTTC. This encodes CASSLRVRVYGYTF.

This chain links TRBV13 with TRBJ1-4; 8 nucleotides line up with TRBD1. The CDR3 is 15 residues long. Trimming at V came to 4 bases and at J to 8 bases, leaving 9 bases not matched to a gene. Germline CDR1 reads PRHDT; CDR2 reads FYEKMQ (reference sequence). CDR3 sequence reads: CASSSTQGAREKLFF. CDR3 nucleotide sequence: TGTGCCAGCAGCTCCACCCAGGGGGCAAGGGAAAAACTGTTTTTT.

Here the CDR3 reads CASSPYQDSRLEQYF. CDR3 DNA: TGTGCCAGCAGCCCTTATCAGGACAGTCGGCTTGAGCAGTACTTC. The V gene is TRBV3-1 (or the pseudogene TRBV3-2), the J gene TRBJ2-7, with D perhaps matching TRBD1 (6 bases). Germline CDR1 and CDR2: LGHDT and YNNKEL (reference sequence). V lost 4 bases, J lost 7 bases, and 20 bases lay in between. The CDR3 sequence is 15 residues long.

The chain uses TRBV5-1 and TRBJ1-6; D may be TRBD1 (6 bases). V lost 0 bases, J lost 10 bases, and 11 bases lay in between. Looked up from germline, CDR1 is SGHRS and CDR2 is YFSETQ. The CDR3 loop spans 14 amino acids. The DNA for the CDR3 is TGCGCCAGCAGCTTGGTCGCAGGGGACTCACCCCTCCACTTT. Its protein product is CASSLVAGDSPLHF.

V usage is TRBV9 and J usage is TRBJ2-2, with TRBD2 matching 9 bases. Germline assignment: CDR1 SGDLS and CDR2 YYNGEE. The CDR3 is 16 amino acids. Trimming removed 4 bases from V and 5 bases from J; junction bases left unmatched: 9. The CDR3 nucleotides read TGTGCCAGCAGCCCCCTTGCGGGGGGGCTTACCGGGGAGCTGTTTTTT. Its protein product is CASSPLAGGLTGELFF.

This chain links TRBV7-6 with TRBJ2-1; tentatively, D is TRBD2 (6 bases). From germline, CDR1 is SGHVS and CDR2 FNYEAQ. This CDR3 contains 14 residues. Trimming removed 4 bases from V and 0 bases from J, with 7 bases in between. CDR3 residues: CASSWRGSYNEQFF. In DNA, the CDR3 is TGTGCCAGCAGCTGGCGGGGCTCCTACAATGAGCAGTTCTTC.

Turning to this clone: The germline gene is not matched at one end of the junction; a read error may be the cause. This rearrangement joins TRBV24-1 to TRBJ1-2; D remains unclear. This CDR3 is built from 14 residues. From germline, CDR1 is KGHDR and CDR2 SFDVKD. DNA for the CDR3: TGTGCCACCAGTGATCCAAGGACTAACGATGGCTACACCTTC. Its translation: CATSDPRTNDGYTF.

This clone was counted a few times. The V call is TRBV2, the J call TRBJ2-7; the D gene is possibly TRBD1 (5 bases). Trimming shortened V by 2 bases and J by 2 bases, and 10 bases separated the two germline ends. Germline CDR1 reads SNHLY; CDR2 reads FYNNEI. The CDR3 consists of 14 residues. For the CDR3, the DNA is TGTGCCAGCAGTGAATATGCAGGGACCTACGAGCAGTACTTC. This sequence encodes CASSEYAGTYEQYF. Drawing the rest from reference TRBV2 and TRBJ2-7, the complete variable domain is EPEVTQTPSHQVTQMGQEVILRCVPISNHLYFYWYRQILGQKVEFLVSFYNNEISEKSEIFDDQFSVERPDGSNFTLKIRSTKLEDSAMYFCASSEYAGTYEQYFGPGTRLTVT.

CDR3 coding DNA: TGTGCCAATGGCCCGGGACAGAGTAATTCACCCCTCCACTTT. Translating gives CANGPGQSNSPLHF. The chain combines TRBV10-3 with TRBJ1-6; 7 bases fit TRBD1. The CDR3 consists of 14 residues. Germline CDR1 is ENHRY and CDR2 is SYGVKD. The J segment lost 6 bases and the V segment lost 10 bases, leaving 9 bases of the junction unmatched.

This chain joins TRBV19 and TRBJ1-2; 8 bases match TRBD1. The CDR3 is made up of 15 amino acids. V lost 7 bases and J lost 5; bases outside the gene matches: 12. Germline V gene data show CDR1 as LNHDA and CDR2 as SQIVND (reference sequence). The CDR3 nucleotides are TGTGCCAGTAATGGGGGCGGGACAGGTCCGTATGGCTACACCTTC. Protein: CASNGGGTGPYGYTF.

The V and J genes are TRBV6-1 and TRBJ1-5; D gene unclear. The V and J ends lost 2 bases and 2 bases respectively, with 4 bases between them. The germline gives CDR1 MNHNS, CDR2 SASEGT. There are 13 residues in the CDR3. The CDR3: CASSEPGNQPQHF. DNA for the CDR3: TGTGCCAGCAGTGAACCAGGCAATCAGCCCCAGCATTTT.

This sequence joins TRBV27 and TRBJ1-6; TRBD1 matches 9 bases. CDR3 length equals 15 residues. After removal of 6 bases from V and 5 bases from J, the junction contained 5 bases not matched to a gene. Germline V gene sequence: CDR1 MNHEY, CDR2 SMNVEV (reference sequence). The CDR3 spells CASRPGTGNNSPLHF. Here the CDR3 DNA reads TGTGCCAGCAGGCCCGGGACAGGGAATAATTCACCCCTCCACTTT.

CDR3 nucleotides: TGTGCTAGTGGCCGGCGGTCCGATGAGCAGTTCTTC. Translation gives CASGRRSDEQFF. The chain couples TRBV12-5 to TRBJ2-1; no definite D call. The CDR3 is 12 amino acids. Germline-derived CDR1 and CDR2 are LGHNT and FRNRAP. Trimming cost V 6 bases and J 8 bases, with 11 bases left between them.